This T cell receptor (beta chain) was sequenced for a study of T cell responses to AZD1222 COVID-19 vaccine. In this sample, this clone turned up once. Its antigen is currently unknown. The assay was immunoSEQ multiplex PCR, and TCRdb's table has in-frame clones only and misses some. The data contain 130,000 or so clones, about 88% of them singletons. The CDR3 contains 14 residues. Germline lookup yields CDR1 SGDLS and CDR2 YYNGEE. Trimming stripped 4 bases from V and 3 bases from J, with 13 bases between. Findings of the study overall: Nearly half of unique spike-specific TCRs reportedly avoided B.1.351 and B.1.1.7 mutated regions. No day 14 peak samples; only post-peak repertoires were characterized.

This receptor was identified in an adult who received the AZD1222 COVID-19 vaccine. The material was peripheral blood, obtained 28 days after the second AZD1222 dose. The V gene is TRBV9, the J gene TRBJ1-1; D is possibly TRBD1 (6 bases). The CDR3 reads CASSTGPSDTEAFF. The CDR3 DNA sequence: TGTGCCAGCAGCACAGGGCCCTCGGACACTGAAGCTTTCTTT. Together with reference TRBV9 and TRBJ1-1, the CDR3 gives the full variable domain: DSGVTQTPKHLITATGQRVTLRCSPRSGDLSVYWYQQSLDQGLQFLIQYYNGEERAKGNILERFSAQQFPDLHSELNLSSLELGDSALYFCASSTGPSDTEAFFGQGTRLTVV.